Following are 23 T cell receptor beta chains from one sample sequenced in a study of cytomegalovirus exposure and HLA in healthy donors. The PCR employed 60 Vbeta primers together with 13 Jbeta primers. Sequencing was performed with immunoSEQ multiplex PCR; in TCRdb, only in-frame clones are kept and a portion is missing. The sample has 95,000 to 150,000 clones, 50% to 75% seen once. The source material was PBMCs. All receptors come from a woman aged 40 to 50 in good health and CMV-seropositive.

This sequence joins TRBV18 and TRBJ1-1; D gene unclear. V gave up 6 bases and J gave up 0 bases, with 14 bases separating them. The CDR3 contains 15 residues. The germline V gene has CDR1 KGHSH and CDR2 LQKENI. The CDR3 loop is CASSLQSWLNTEAFF. In DNA form, the CDR3 reads TGTGCCAGCTCCCTACAGTCCTGGCTGAACACTGAAGCTTTCTTT. Using reference TRBV18 and TRBJ1-1 for the parts outside the CDR3, the full variable domain is NAGVMQNPRHLVRRRGQEARLRCSPMKGHSHVYWYRQLPEEGLKFMVYLQKENIIDESGMPKERFSAEFPKEGPSILRIQQVVRGDSAAYFCASSLQSWLNTEAFFGQGTRLTVV.

The J gene is TRBJ2-7, the V gene TRBV27; 9 bases line up with TRBD2. This CDR3 is 14 amino acids long. V gave up 10 bases and J gave up 4 bases; unmatched junction bases: 11. CDR1 is MNHEY, CDR2 SMNVEV, per germline (reference sequence). CDR3 residues: CATQPGLASYEQYF. The DNA for the CDR3 is TGTGCCACTCAACCGGGACTAGCTTCTTACGAGCAGTACTTC.

This clone was seen a handful of times. The rearrangement uses TRBV28 and TRBJ1-4, with 7 positions matching TRBD1. Germline V CDR1 and CDR2: MDHEN, SYDVKM. The CDR3 loop spans 13 amino acids. Trimming cost V 4 bases and J 8 bases; bases outside gene matches: 4. The CDR3 sequence: CASSSGTEEKLFF. The CDR3 coding sequence is TGTGCCAGCAGTTCCGGGACAGAGGAAAAACTGTTTTTT.

V and J are TRBV11-3 and TRBJ2-7; the D is unclear. CDR1 is SGHNT and CDR2 is YENEEA in the germline V gene. Deletions cut 0 bases from V and 3 bases from J, with 6 bases between. The CDR3 has 13 residues. Here the CDR3 reads CASSLEADYEQYF. The CDR3 nucleotides are TGTGCCAGCAGCTTAGAGGCAGACTACGAGCAGTACTTC. Looking up the rest from reference TRBV11-3 and TRBJ2-7 gives the full variable domain: EAGVVQSPRYKIIEKKQPVAFWCNPISGHNTLYWYLQNLGQGPELLIRYENEEAVDDSQLPKDRFSAERLKGVDSTLKIQPAELGDSAVYLCASSLEADYEQYFGPGTRLTVT.

The DNA for the CDR3 is TGTGCCATCGGACCCGGGGGGTCCTACAATGAGCAGTTCTTC. Amino acid sequence: CAIGPGGSYNEQFF. The chain recombines TRBV7-6 with TRBJ2-1, with TRBD2 identical over 7 bases. Germline values: CDR1 SGHVS, CDR2 FNYEAQ. V gave up 10 bases and J gave up 1 base; unmatched junction bases: 7. The CDR3 consists of 14 residues.

V gene TRBV23-1 combines with J gene TRBJ1-5; no definite D call. TRBV23-1 belongs to the ORF category, with a function that is uncertain. V was pared by 2 bases and J by 0 bases, with 8 bases between. The CDR3 loop spans 15 amino acids. The CDR3: CASSQAGASNQPQHF. In nucleotides, the CDR3 is TGCGCCAGCAGTCAAGCCGGAGCTAGCAATCAGCCCCAGCATTTT.

There are a few counts of this clone. The chain uses TRBV28 and TRBJ2-1, with D possibly being TRBD2 (6 bases). CDR1 is MDHEN and CDR2 is SYDVKM in the germline V gene. The CDR3 consists of 16 residues. The V and J ends lost 1 base and 0 bases respectively, with 10 bases between them. In nucleotides, the CDR3 is TGTGCCAGCAGTTTATATCGGGGGAGCTCCTACAATGAGCAGTTCTTC. Translated, it gives CASSLYRGSSYNEQFF.

This chain joins TRBV9 and TRBJ2-5; TRBD2 matches 11 bases. Germline CDR1 is SGDLS and CDR2 is YYNGEE. The CDR3 sequence is 16 residues long. The trim removed 4 bases at V and 1 base at J, leaving 6 bases unmatched. The CDR3 nucleotides read TGTGCCAGCAGCAAAGGGGGACTAGCGGCCCAAGAGACCCAGTACTTC. Amino acid sequence: CASSKGGLAAQETQYF.

This clone has only one observation. The chain employs TRBV5-1 and TRBJ1-1; 9 nucleotides align to TRBD1. J lost 4 bases, V lost 2 bases, and 3 bases had no gene match. The CDR3 covers 14 residues. Germline loops: CDR1 SGHRS, CDR2 YFSETQ. The CDR3, as DNA: TGCGCCAGCAGCTTAGAGACAGGGGGCACTGAAGCTTTCTTT. Translating gives CASSLETGGTEAFF.

This sequence joins TRBV5-6 and TRBJ1-6; D is unresolved. Germline V gene data show CDR1 as SGHDT and CDR2 as YYEEEE. V dropped 0 bases and J dropped 7 bases, with 11 bases sitting between them. This CDR3 comprises 15 residues. This chain's CDR3 is CASSLGYGKNSPLHF. CDR3 coding DNA: TGTGCCAGCAGCTTGGGGTACGGGAAAAATTCACCCCTCCACTTT.

V is TRBV6-6 and J is TRBJ2-2; 8 bases map to TRBD1. With 8 bases clipped from V and 0 bases from J, the junction kept 2 bases outside the gene matches. The length of the CDR3 is 14 residues. Germline assignment: CDR1 MNHNY and CDR2 SVGAGI (reference sequence). The CDR3 DNA sequence: TGTGCCAGCCTGGGACAGGCGAACACCGGGGAGCTGTTTTTT. Residues: CASLGQANTGELFF.

The V and J genes are TRBV5-4 and TRBJ2-7; tentative D call: TRBD2 (6 bases). Germline CDR1 reads SGHNT; CDR2 reads YYREEE (reference sequence). V lost 3 bases and J lost 6, with 10 bases in between. This CDR3 has 12 residues. CDR3 bases: TGTGCCAGCAGCTCCGAGACTAGCGAGCAGTACTTC. Translating gives CASSSETSEQYF.

V usage is TRBV6-6 and J usage is TRBJ1-2; 10 nucleotides align to TRBD1. This CDR3 has 15 amino acids. Germline loops: CDR1 MNHNY, CDR2 SVGAGI (reference sequence). V shed 2 bases and J 6 bases; nucleotides not matched to a gene: 6. In nucleotides, the CDR3 is TGTGCCAGCAGTTACGGGACAGGGGTCAGCAATGGCTACACCTTC. This codes for CASSYGTGVSNGYTF.

A word on this clone: The sample contains more than one DNA sequence encoding this CDR3. The chain carries TRBV5-1 and TRBJ1-4; D may be TRBD1 (6 bases). V lost 0 bases and J 5 bases, leaving 8 bases between the germline ends. Germline assignment: CDR1 SGHRS and CDR2 YFSETQ. This CDR3 contains 14 residues. CDR3 in amino acids: CASSLGQGNEKLFF. DNA for the CDR3: TGCGCCAGCAGCTTGGGGCAGGGGAATGAAAAACTGTTTTTT. Looking up the rest from reference TRBV5-1 and TRBJ1-4 gives the full variable domain: KAGVTQTPRYLIKTRGQQVTLSCSPISGHRSVSWYQQTPGQGLQFLFEYFSETQRNKGNFPGRFSGRQFSNSRSEMNVSTLELGDSALYLCASSLGQGNEKLFFGSGTQLSVL.

The chain is built from TRBV19 and TRBJ1-5; maybe TRBD1 (5 bases). Between the trimmed V and J ends, which lost 1 base and 4 bases, there was a span of 14 bases. Germline V lookup: CDR1 LNHDA, CDR2 SQIVND (reference sequence). The CDR3 has 16 residues. As DNA, the CDR3 is TGTGCCAGTAGTATAGGGGGCAGAGCCCTTAATCAGCCCCAGCATTTT. This sequence encodes CASSIGGRALNQPQHF. Combining the CDR3 with reference TRBV19 and TRBJ1-5 gives the whole variable domain DGGITQSPKYLFRKEGQNVTLSCEQNLNHDAMYWYRQDPGQGLRLIYYSQIVNDFQKGDIAEGYSVSREKKESFPLTVTSAQKNPTAFYLCASSIGGRALNQPQHFGDGTRLSIL.

The genes are TRBV2 and TRBJ2-5, with D tentatively TRBD2 (6 bases). CDR3 length equals 15 residues. Germline assignment: CDR1 SNHLY and CDR2 FYNNEI. V dropped 3 bases and J dropped 2 bases, with 13 bases sitting between them. This CDR3 reads CASSDFYGGQETQYF. Here the CDR3 DNA reads TGTGCCAGCAGTGATTTCTACGGGGGACAAGAGACCCAGTACTTC.

The chain combines TRBV7-3 with TRBJ1-1; unclear D gene. Germline CDR1 SGHTA, CDR2 FQGTGA. V lost 3 bases to trimming and J lost 2 bases, with 10 bases between them. CDR3 length: 14 amino acids. The CDR3: CASSLPGANTEAFF. CDR3 DNA sequence: TGTGCCAGCAGCTTGCCGGGAGCCAACACTGAAGCTTTCTTT.

The chain couples TRBV27 to TRBJ1-4; D ambiguous. CDR3 length: 18 residues. V gave up 8 bases and J gave up 6 bases, with 28 bases separating them. CDR1 and CDR2 from the germline V gene are MNHEY and SMNVEV (reference sequence). The DNA of the CDR3 is TGTGCCAGCCGCCGAGGAGGACCCGCAGCTATTGGTGATGAAAAACTGTTTTTT. Protein: CASRRGGPAAIGDEKLFF.

This sequence joins TRBV6-5 and TRBJ1-5; D is undetermined. With 5 bases removed from V and 2 bases from J, the gap between germline ends came to 7 bases. The CDR3 runs 13 residues. The germline gives CDR1 MNHEY, CDR2 SVGAGI. The CDR3 here is CASSPPGNQPQHF. CDR3 DNA: TGTGCCAGCAGTCCCCCCGGCAATCAGCCCCAGCATTTT.

This rearrangement joins TRBV15 to TRBJ2-5; a possible D gene is TRBD2 (6 bases). Germline values: CDR1 LNHNV, CDR2 YYDKDF (reference sequence). This CDR3 has 16 amino acids. V was shortened by 3 bases and J by 1 base, with 15 bases between the two germline ends. CDR3 loop: CATSSPGEAIQETQYF. In DNA form, the CDR3 reads TGTGCCACCAGCAGCCCGGGGGAGGCCATCCAAGAGACCCAGTACTTC.

The chain is built from TRBV18 and TRBJ2-3, with D possibly being TRBD1 (6 bases). CDR1 is KGHSH, CDR2 LQKENI, per germline. There are 15 residues in the CDR3. Trimming removed 0 bases from V and 3 bases from J, with 10 bases in between. CDR3 nucleotide sequence: TGTGCCAGCTCACCACCCGCAGGGGTGACAGATACGCAGTATTTT. Protein product: CASSPPAGVTDTQYF.

The genes are TRBV18 and TRBJ2-7, with a tentative D call TRBD1 (5 bases). Trimming removed 3 bases from V and 4 bases from J, with 10 bases in between. This CDR3 has 13 residues. Germline lookup yields CDR1 KGHSH and CDR2 LQKENI. CDR3 DNA: TGTGCCAGCTCACCGAATCGACAGTACGAGCAGTACTTC. Its protein is CASSPNRQYEQYF.

This clone occurred a few times. The chain uses TRBV25-1 and TRBJ2-2; a weak D match, TRBD1 (6 bases). The germline V gene has CDR1 MGHDK and CDR2 SYGVNS. This CDR3 region has 18 residues. The V gene lost 10 bases and the J gene lost 6 bases, with 30 bases spanning the gap. CDR3 DNA: TGTGCCACCAACCCAGGGGCCAAGGTCTCTCTTGACGCCGGGGAGCTGTTTTTT. The encoded protein is CATNPGAKVSLDAGELFF.